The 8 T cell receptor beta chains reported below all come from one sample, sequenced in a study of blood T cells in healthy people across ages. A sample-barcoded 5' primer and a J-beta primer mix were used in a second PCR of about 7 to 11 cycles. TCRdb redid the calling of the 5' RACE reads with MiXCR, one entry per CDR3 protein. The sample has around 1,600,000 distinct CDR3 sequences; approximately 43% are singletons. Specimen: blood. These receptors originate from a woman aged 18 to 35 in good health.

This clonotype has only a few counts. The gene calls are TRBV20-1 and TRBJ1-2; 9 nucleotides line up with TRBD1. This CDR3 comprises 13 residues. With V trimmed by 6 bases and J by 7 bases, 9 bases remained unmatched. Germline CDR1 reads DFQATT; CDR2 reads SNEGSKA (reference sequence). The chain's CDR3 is CSALGQGTPGYTF. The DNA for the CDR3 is TGCAGTGCATTAGGACAGGGGACTCCTGGCTACACCTTC.

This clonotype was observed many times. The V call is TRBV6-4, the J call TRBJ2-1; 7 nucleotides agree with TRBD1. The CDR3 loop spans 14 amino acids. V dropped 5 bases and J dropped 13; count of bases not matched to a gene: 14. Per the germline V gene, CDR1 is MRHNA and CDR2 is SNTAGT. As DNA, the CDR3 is TGTGCCAGCAGTCGAGAACCAGGATACAGGGGTCAGTTCTTC. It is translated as CASSREPGYRGQFF.

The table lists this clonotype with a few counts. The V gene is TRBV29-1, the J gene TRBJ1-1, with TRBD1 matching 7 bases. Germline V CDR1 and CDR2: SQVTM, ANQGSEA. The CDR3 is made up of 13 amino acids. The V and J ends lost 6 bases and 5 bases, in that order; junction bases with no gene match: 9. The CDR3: CSVPTGLRTEAFF. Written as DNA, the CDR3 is TGCAGCGTCCCGACAGGGCTTCGTACTGAAGCTTTCTTT.

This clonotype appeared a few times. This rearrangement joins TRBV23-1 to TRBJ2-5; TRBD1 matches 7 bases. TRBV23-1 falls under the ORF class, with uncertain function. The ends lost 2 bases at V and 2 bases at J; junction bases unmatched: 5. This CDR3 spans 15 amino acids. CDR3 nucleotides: TGCGCCAGCAGTCAAAAGAAGGACAGGCAAGAGACCCAGTACTTC. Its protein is CASSQKKDRQETQYF.

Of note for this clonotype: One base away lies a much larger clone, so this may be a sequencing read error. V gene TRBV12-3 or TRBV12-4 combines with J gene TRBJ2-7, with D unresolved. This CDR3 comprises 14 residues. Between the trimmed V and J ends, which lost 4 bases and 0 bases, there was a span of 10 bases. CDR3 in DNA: TGTGCCAGCAGTTGGCAGAGTCTCTCCTACGAGCAGTACTTC. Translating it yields CASSWQSLSYEQYF.

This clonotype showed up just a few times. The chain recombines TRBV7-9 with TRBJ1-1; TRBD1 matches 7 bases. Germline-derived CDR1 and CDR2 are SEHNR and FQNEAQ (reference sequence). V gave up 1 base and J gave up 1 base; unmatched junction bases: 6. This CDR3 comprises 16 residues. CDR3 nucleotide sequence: TGTGCCAGCAGCTTAGAGACAGGGATCGGGAACACTGAAGCTTTCTTT. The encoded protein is CASSLETGIGNTEAFF.

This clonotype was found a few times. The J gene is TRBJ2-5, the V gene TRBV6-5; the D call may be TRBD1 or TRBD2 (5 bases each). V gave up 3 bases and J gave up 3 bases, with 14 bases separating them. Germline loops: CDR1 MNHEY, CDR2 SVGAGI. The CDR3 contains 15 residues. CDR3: CASSYRGPNKETQYF. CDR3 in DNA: TGTGCCAGCAGTTATAGGGGACCTAATAAAGAGACCCAGTACTTC.

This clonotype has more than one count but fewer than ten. CDR3 protein: CASSYNRGTIHNEQFF. The CDR3 DNA reads as TGTGCCAGCAGTTACAATCGTGGGACCATACACAATGAGCAGTTCTTC. The chain has TRBV6-2 or TRBV6-3 and TRBJ2-1, with D perhaps given as TRBD1 or TRBD2 (5 bases each). V lost 2 bases to trimming and J lost 5 bases, with 16 bases between them. Germline V CDR1 and CDR2: MNHEY, SVGEGT. The CDR3 runs 16 residues.